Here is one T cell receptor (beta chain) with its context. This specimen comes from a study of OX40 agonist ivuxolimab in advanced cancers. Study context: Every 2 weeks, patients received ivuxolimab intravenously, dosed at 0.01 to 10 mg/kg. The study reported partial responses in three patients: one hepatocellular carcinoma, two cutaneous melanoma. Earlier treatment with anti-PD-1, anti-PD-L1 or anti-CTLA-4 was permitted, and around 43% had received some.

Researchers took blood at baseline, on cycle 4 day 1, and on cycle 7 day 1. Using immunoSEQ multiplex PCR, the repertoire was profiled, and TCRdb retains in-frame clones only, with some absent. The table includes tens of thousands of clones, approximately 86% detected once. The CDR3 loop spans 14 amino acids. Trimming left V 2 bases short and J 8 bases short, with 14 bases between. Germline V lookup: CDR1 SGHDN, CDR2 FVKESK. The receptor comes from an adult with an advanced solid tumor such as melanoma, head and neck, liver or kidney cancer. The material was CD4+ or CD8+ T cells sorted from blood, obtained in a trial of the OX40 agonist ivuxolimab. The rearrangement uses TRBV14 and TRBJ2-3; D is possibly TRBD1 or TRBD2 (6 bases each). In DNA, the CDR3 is TGTGCCAGCAGCCAACAGCAGGGGAGGCGTACGCAGTATTTT. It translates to CASSQQQGRRTQYF.